Presented here are 16 T cell receptor beta chains from one specimen sequenced in a study of blood T cell repertoires in COVID-19. The table came from immunoSEQ multiplex PCR; TCRdb's copy has only in-frame clones and leaves some out. This table has 250,000 to 300,000 clones, about 88% appearing once. Sequencing was carried out using peripheral blood. The receptor source for this set is a woman aged 25-40 years with COVID-19, enrolled during active disease.

The chain uses TRBV6-5 and TRBJ1-4; D not resolved. Trimming cost V 6 bases and J 0 bases, with 11 bases left between them. There are 15 residues in the CDR3. CDR1 is MNHEY, CDR2 SVGAGI, per germline. CDR3 sequence (DNA): TGTGCCAGCAGGAGGGTCCCTTCAACTAATGAAAAACTGTTTTTT. Amino acids: CASRRVPSTNEKLFF.

The V gene is TRBV5-1, the J gene TRBJ1-2; D is unclear. From germline, CDR1 is SGHRS and CDR2 YFSETQ. This CDR3 region has 14 residues. V gave up 1 base and J gave up 3 bases, with 10 bases separating them. The CDR3 sequence: CASSLRGSDYGYTF. The CDR3 nucleotides read TGCGCCAGCAGCTTGAGAGGGAGCGACTATGGCTACACCTTC.

V gene TRBV6-1 combines with J gene TRBJ1-2, with unresolved D. V dropped 2 bases and J dropped 0 bases, with 7 bases sitting between them. The CDR3 length is 14 residues. Germline-derived CDR1 and CDR2 are MNHNS and SASEGT. CDR3 nucleotide sequence: TGTGCCAGCAGTGAACGACGGGCTAACTATGGCTACACCTTC. It yields the protein CASSERRANYGYTF.

The chain couples TRBV9 to TRBJ2-3; 8 bases match TRBD2. Germline lookup yields CDR1 SGDLS and CDR2 YYNGEE. Trimming cost V 0 bases and J 3 bases; bases outside gene matches: 6. This CDR3 region has 16 residues. CDR3 in DNA: TGTGCCAGCAGCGTAGATCCAGCGGGAGTTACAGATACGCAGTATTTT. Amino acids: CASSVDPAGVTDTQYF.

The chain has TRBV6-5 and TRBJ1-2, with D maybe TRBD1 (6 bases). This CDR3 is 14 amino acids long. Trimming pared 6 bases from V and 8 bases from J, leaving 19 bases between. The germline gives CDR1 MNHEY, CDR2 SVGAGI. The CDR3 reads CASSRTAMSSGYTF. In nucleotides, the CDR3 is TGTGCCAGCAGCCGGACAGCTATGTCATCCGGCTACACCTTC.

This clone was found a few times. The gene calls are TRBV10-3 and TRBJ2-7; 10 bases align to TRBD2. In germline, CDR1 is ENHRY, CDR2 SYGVKD. After removal of 5 bases from V and 3 bases from J, the junction contained 4 bases not matched to a gene. The CDR3 is 14 amino acids. DNA for the CDR3: TGTGCCATCAGTCCGGGGACTAGCGACTACGAGCAGTACTTC. Translated, it gives CAISPGTSDYEQYF.

The rearrangement joins TRBV5-1 to TRBJ2-5; tentative D call: TRBD2 (5 bases). Trimming took off 0 bases at V and 5 bases at J, with 11 bases between the two ends. Germline V gene data show CDR1 as SGHRS and CDR2 as YFSETQ. There are 14 residues in the CDR3. Here the CDR3 reads CASSLGRSGETQYF. The CDR3, as DNA: TGCGCCAGCAGCTTGGGTCGATCGGGGGAGACCCAGTACTTC.

This clone showed up just once. V is TRBV4-3 and J is TRBJ2-2; 7 bases line up with TRBD1. J gave up 0 bases and V 0 bases, and 13 bases lay outside the gene matches. Per germline, CDR1 LGHNA and CDR2 YSLEER. The CDR3 consists of 20 residues. The CDR3 here is CASSQDSLLTGEANTGELFF. For the CDR3, the DNA is TGCGCCAGCAGCCAAGACTCGCTCCTAACAGGGGAAGCGAACACCGGGGAGCTGTTTTTT.

The chain links TRBV6-5 to TRBJ2-2, with 13 positions matching TRBD2. Germline CDR1 reads MNHEY; CDR2 reads SVGAGI. After removal of 4 bases from V and 7 bases from J, the junction contained 6 bases not matched to a gene. The CDR3 has 16 amino acids. Written as DNA, the CDR3 is TGTGCCAGCAGTTTTGGACTAGCGGGAGCGGGCGGGGAGCTGTTTTTT. Protein: CASSFGLAGAGGELFF.

V usage is TRBV11-2 and J usage is TRBJ2-6, with D unclear. The CDR3 consists of 13 residues. Trimming removed 9 bases from V and 0 bases from J, with 6 bases in between. CDR1 and CDR2 (germline): SGHAT, FQNNGV. CDR3 sequence (DNA): TGTGCCAGTGCCTACTCTGGGGCCAACGTCCTGACTTTC. Translation gives CASAYSGANVLTF.

This clone was seen a handful of times. The chain links TRBV18 to TRBJ1-6; 7 nucleotides align to TRBD1. CDR1 KGHSH and CDR2 LQKENI come from the germline V gene. V lost 1 base and J lost 8; bases outside the gene matches: 5. The CDR3 loop spans 15 amino acids. CDR3 DNA: TGTGCCAGCTCACCACTGACAGGGAGGTATTCACCCCTCCACTTT. It yields the protein CASSPLTGRYSPLHF.

This chain links TRBV10-3 with TRBJ1-6; tentative D call: TRBD1 (5 bases). Trimming stripped 6 bases from V and 0 bases from J, with 12 bases between. The CDR3 sequence is 16 residues long. Looked up from germline, CDR1 is ENHRY and CDR2 is SYGVKD. CDR3 nucleotides: TGTGCCATCAGCCCGACAGAAAGCTCCTATAATTCACCCCTCCACTTT. Amino acid sequence: CAISPTESSYNSPLHF.

This chain uses TRBV9 with TRBJ2-1, with 13 bases fitting TRBD2. This CDR3 has 15 amino acids. Trimming cost V 0 bases and J 7 bases; bases outside gene matches: 1. CDR1 SGDLS and CDR2 YYNGEE come from the germline V gene. CDR3 nucleotides: TGTGCCAGCAGCGTAGGGGGACTAGCGGGAAATGAGCAGTTCTTC. It codes for CASSVGGLAGNEQFF.

The chain combines TRBV24-1 with TRBJ1-5; D perhaps matches TRBD1 (6 bases). Germline loops: CDR1 KGHDR, CDR2 SFDVKD. The V end was cut by 5 bases, the J end by 7 bases, with 17 bases between. The CDR3 totals 15 residues. The CDR3 DNA reads as TGTGCCACCAGTGCTTCCAGGGGCCGGCAGCAGCCCCAGCATTTT. Residues: CATSASRGRQQPQHF.

This clone was picked up one time. The rearrangement uses TRBV6-2 or TRBV6-3 and TRBJ2-7; D gene unclear. Between the trimmed V and J ends, which lost 6 bases and 5 bases, there was a span of 11 bases. Germline V CDR1 and CDR2: MNHEY, SVGEGT. The CDR3 is 12 amino acids. CDR3: CASSPFSDEQYF. The CDR3 bases are TGTGCCAGCAGCCCTTTTTCGGACGAGCAGTACTTC.

The J gene is TRBJ2-7, the V gene TRBV5-1, with 9 nucleotides matching TRBD1. The V and J ends lost 2 bases and 4 bases, in that order; junction bases with no gene match: 4. The CDR3 is 14 amino acids. Looked up from germline, CDR1 is SGHRS and CDR2 is YFSETQ. CDR3 protein: CASSLTGGPYEQYF. The CDR3 coding sequence is TGCGCCAGCAGCTTAACAGGGGGCCCATACGAGCAGTACTTC.